Sequencing of this T cell receptor beta chain was carried out in a study of T cells in Graves' hyperthyroidism and ophthalmopathy. Amplified TCR beta CDR3 regions came from RNA transcripts. Researchers ran a first-round RT-PCR on the TCR CDR3 using the HTBI primer set. MiXCR, run by TCRdb on the multiplex PCR reads, gives a single entry per CDR3 protein. The data show about 96,000 distinct CDR3 sequences, with approximately 56% seen just once and 25% to 30% held by the top ten. CDR1 is PRHDT, CDR2 FYEKMQ, per germline (reference sequence). The CDR3 is made up of 16 amino acids. Trimming removed 5 bases at V and 2 bases at J, with 18 bases between. Comments on this clonotype: Antigen unknown.

Study-level points and caveats: Ophthalmopathy onset followed model prediction by a median roughly six months.

The gene calls are TRBV13 and TRBJ2-5; tentative D call: TRBD1 (6 bases). This receptor was identified in a woman in her forties with Graves' hyperthyroidism. Specimen: blood. This chain's CDR3 is CASSPYPGQRQETQYF. CDR3 DNA sequence: TGTGCCAGCAGCCCCTATCCGGGACAAAGACAAGAGACCCAGTACTTC.